This is a list of T cell receptor beta chains from one sample in a study of cytomegalovirus exposure and HLA in healthy donors. Libraries were prepared by immunoSEQ multiplex PCR; TCRdb keeps only in-frame clonotypes and omits some of them. The sample holds 98,000 or so clones, 65% to 80% seen once. Source material: PBMCs. These receptors all come from a man aged 55 to 69 in good health and CMV-seropositive. CDR3s include the opening cysteine and the closing phenylalanine or tryptophan. The order of the fields is J gene, clone size, D gene, V gene, CDR3 protein, CDR3 DNA. A D gene is named only where the DNA matches it firmly. Size is stated for part of the rows, as once, few or many counts, or as a class when the clone is expanded.

TRBJ2-1 - TRBD2 TRBV29-1 CSGRTSGALNEQFF TGCAGCGGCCGGACTAGCGGGGCCCTTAATGAGCAGTTCTTC
TRBJ2-5 - TRBD1 TRBV11-3 CASSLGQGGTQYF TGTGCCAGCAGCCTTGGACAGGGGGGGACCCAGTACTTC
TRBJ2-7 - TRBD1 TRBV27 CASSTDREPAYEQYF TGTGCCAGCAGTACGGACAGGGAGCCTGCCTACGAGCAGTACTTC
TRBJ2-3 - TRBD1 TRBV5-1 CASSPLSGTGATDTQYF TGCGCCAGCAGCCCCTTGTCCGGGACAGGAGCCACAGATACGCAGTATTTT
TRBJ2-5 - TRBD2 TRBV7-2 CASSYRLAAYTFQETQYF TGTGCCAGCAGCTACCGACTAGCGGCATACACCTTCCAAGAGACCCAGTACTTC
TRBJ1-1 - TRBD1 TRBV19 CASSNRGRNTEAFF TGTGCCAGTAGCAACAGGGGGCGAAACACTGAAGCTTTCTTT
TRBJ1-4 - - TRBV27 CASSRVPSTNEKLFF TGTGCCAGCAGTCGGGTCCCTTCAACTAATGAAAAACTGTTTTTT
TRBJ2-7 - - TRBV9 CASSVGGYNEQYF TGTGCCAGCAGCGTAGGCGGGTATAACGAGCAGTACTTC
TRBJ2-7 - - TRBV5-5 CASSLGAGSYEQYF TGTGCCAGCAGCTTGGGGGCAGGGTCCTACGAGCAGTACTTC
TRBJ1-2 - TRBD1 TRBV28 CASRWDRVVYGYTF TGTGCCAGCAGATGGGACAGGGTGGTCTATGGCTACACCTTC
TRBJ2-7 - - TRBV27 CASSPSAGPYEQYF TGTGCCAGCAGTCCCTCCGCTGGGCCCTACGAGCAGTACTTC
TRBJ2-3 - TRBD2 TRBV7-8 CASSLFAGGSTDTQYF TGTGCCAGCAGCTTATTCGCGGGGGGGAGCACAGATACGCAGTATTTT
TRBJ1-5 - - TRBV6-5 CASSDRPSRQPQHF TGTGCCAGCAGTGACAGGCCCTCAAGACAGCCCCAGCATTTT
TRBJ2-5 - TRBD1 TRBV5-1 CASSLMGQGGIQETQYF TGCGCCAGCAGCTTGATGGGACAGGGGGGAATCCAAGAGACCCAGTACTTC
TRBJ1-5 - - TRBV2 CASALSIWPQHF TGTGCCAGCGCGCTGAGTATTTGGCCCCAGCATTTT
TRBJ2-1 - TRBD2 TRBV27 CASSLPSGGRYEQFF TGTGCCAGCAGTTTACCAAGCGGGGGGAGATATGAGCAGTTCTTC
TRBJ2-3 - TRBD2 TRBV6-5 CASSREAGGPDTQYF TGTGCCAGCAGTCGAGAGGCGGGGGGGCCCGATACGCAGTATTTT
TRBJ1-5 few - TRBV27 CASSSGYQPQHF TGTGCCAGCAGTAGCGGATATCAGCCCCAGCATTTT
TRBJ2-2 - TRBD1 TRBV10-3 CAISEQGVSTGELFF TGTGCCATCAGTGAACAGGGGGTGAGCACCGGGGAGCTGTTTTTT
TRBJ1-6 - - TRBV11-2 CASSLEMRNSPLHF TGTGCCAGCAGCTTAGAAATGCGCAATTCACCCCTCCACTTT
TRBJ2-6 - - TRBV5-4 CASGSIGANVLTF TGTGCCAGCGGTAGTATTGGGGCCAACGTCCTGACTTTC
TRBJ1-2 - TRBD1 TRBV5-1 CASSPTGVAYGYTF TGCGCCAGCAGCCCGACAGGGGTGGCCTATGGCTACACCTTC
TRBJ2-7 - - TRBV30 CAWSLLAGQGFPQYF TGTGCCTGGAGTCTTCTAGCGGGACAGGGGTTTCCGCAGTACTTC
TRBJ2-3 - TRBD2 TRBV6-1 CASSEVWRGAYTDTQYF TGTGCCAGCAGTGAAGTCTGGCGGGGGGCCTACACAGATACGCAGTATTTT
TRBJ2-1 - TRBD1 TRBV10-1 CASSESGRGLDEQFF TGCGCCAGCAGTGAGTCTGGCAGGGGGTTGGATGAGCAGTTCTTC
TRBJ2-1 - - TRBV4-2 CASSQGRWNEQFF TGTGCCAGCAGTCAGGGTCGATGGAATGAGCAGTTCTTC
TRBJ2-7 - - TRBV4-2 CASSQDQVKSYEQYF TGTGCCAGCAGCCAAGATCAGGTGAAATCCTACGAGCAGTACTTC
TRBJ1-6 - TRBD1 TRBV19 CATGGGQGNSPLHF TGTGCCACCGGTGGGGGACAGGGGAATTCACCCCTCCACTTT
TRBJ2-7 - - TRBV28 CASSGQFAREQYF TGTGCCAGCTCCGGACAGTTTGCTCGCGAGCAGTACTTC
TRBJ2-3 - TRBD2 TRBV11-3 CASSLIGGSTDTQYF TGTGCCAGCAGCTTAATCGGGGGGAGCACAGATACGCAGTATTTT
TRBJ2-5 - - TRBV6-9 CASSWGEVETQYF TGTGCCAGCAGTTGGGGGGAGGTAGAGACCCAGTACTTC
TRBJ1-2 few - TRBV10-3 CAISEVPRDYTF TGTGCCATCAGTGAGGTACCTCGGGACTACACCTTC
TRBJ2-7 - - TRBV7-9 CSSSPRGDASQSYEQYF TGTTCCAGCAGCCCTAGGGGCGATGCCAGCCAATCCTACGAGCAGTACTTC
TRBJ1-2 - - TRBV4-1 CASSGRGPYGYTF TGCGCCAGCAGCGGGCGCGGGCCCTATGGCTACACCTTC
TRBJ2-5 - TRBD2 TRBV5-1 CASSSSGGAEETQYF TGCGCCAGCAGCTCTAGCGGGGGGGCGGAAGAGACCCAGTACTTC
TRBJ1-1 - - TRBV5-1 CASSSYGGDTEAFF TGCGCCAGCAGCTCTTACGGGGGGGACACTGAAGCTTTCTTT
TRBJ2-7 - - TRBV9 CASSSGGGAGAEQYF TGTGCCAGCAGCTCAGGTGGGGGGGCAGGAGCCGAGCAGTACTTC
TRBJ2-1 - TRBD1 TRBV9 CASSVLDRGDNEQFF TGTGCCAGCAGCGTATTGGACAGGGGAGACAATGAGCAGTTCTTC
TRBJ2-5 - TRBD2 TRBV7-2 CASSLGGGGVYQETQYF TGTGCCAGCAGCCTAGGGGGCGGGGGGGTGTACCAAGAGACCCAGTACTTC
TRBJ1-3 - - TRBV6-1 CASRTRGAGNTIYF TGTGCCAGCAGAACCCGTGGAGCTGGAAACACCATATATTTT
TRBJ1-2 - TRBD1 TRBV28 CASSLSGGNYGYTF TGTGCCAGCAGTTTGTCAGGGGGAAACTATGGCTACACCTTC
TRBJ1-1 - - TRBV18 CASSPGTDREAFF TGTGCCAGCTCACCTGGGACGGACAGAGAAGCTTTCTTT
TRBJ1-4 - - TRBV21-1 CASSKDTTIPEKLFF TGTGCCAGCAGCAAGGACACGACGATACCCGAAAAACTGTTTTTT
TRBJ2-7 - - TRBV5-5 CASSLPGVYEQYF TGTGCCAGCAGCTTACCAGGGGTCTACGAGCAGTACTTC
TRBJ2-1 - TRBD2 TRBV9 CASSVDLREGVIHEQFF TGTGCCAGCAGCGTAGATCTCCGGGAGGGTGTGATCCATGAGCAGTTCTTC
TRBJ2-7 - - TRBV7-9 CSSSDQGYEQYF TGTTCCAGCAGCGATCAGGGCTACGAGCAGTACTTC
TRBJ2-4 few TRBD1 TRBV5-4 CASSRGGVENIQYF TGTGCCAGCAGCAGAGGGGGCGTTGAAAACATTCAGTACTTC
TRBJ2-2 few - TRBV6-1 CASSELLGSGELFF TGTGCCAGCAGTGAACTGCTGGGCTCCGGGGAGCTGTTTTTT
TRBJ2-1 - - TRBV7-3 CASSLFPGMSNEQFF TGTGCCAGCAGCTTATTCCCGGGAATGAGCAATGAGCAGTTCTTC
TRBJ2-5 - TRBD2 TRBV4-1 CASSQAASGGVQETQYF TGCGCCAGCAGCCAAGCGGCTAGCGGGGGCGTCCAAGAGACCCAGTACTTC
TRBJ1-4 - - TRBV4-3 CASSQDSGTSEKLFF TGCGCCAGCAGCCAAGATTCCGGGACAAGTGAAAAACTGTTTTTT
TRBJ1-3 once - TRBV9 CASSSGTDTREAIYF TGTGCCAGCAGCTCGGGGACGGATACCCGGGAGGCCATATATTTT